This TCR beta chain came from a study of blood T cell repertoires in COVID-19. Looking at the study overall: Samples came from the United States, Italy and Spain, spanning acute and convalescent COVID-19.

This CDR3 region has 15 residues. V was trimmed by 5 bases and J by 1 base, leaving 14 bases between them. Germline assignment: CDR1 MNHEY and CDR2 SVGAGI. Produced via immunoSEQ multiplex PCR; TCRdb's table is partial and in-frame only. Of about 210,000 clones detected, about 87% appear once; the ten largest clones hold 10%. This clone showed up just once. This TCR was sampled from a man aged 18 to 29 with acute COVID-19. The chain joins TRBV6-5 to TRBJ2-5; a possible D gene is TRBD2 (6 bases). The sequencing input was PBMCs or T cells enriched from blood (not recorded which). The DNA for the CDR3 is TGTGCCAGCAGTCATGGCGTGGGGGGCCAAGAGACCCAGTACTTC. This gives the protein CASSHGVGGQETQYF.